Described below is a single T cell receptor beta chain sequence and its context. Its antigen is not identified. V was clipped by 0 bases and J by 4 bases; unmatched bases: 6. The CDR3 sequence is 15 residues long. Germline CDR1 LGHDT, CDR2 YNNKEL (reference sequence). Some clones are missing from TCRdb's copy, which holds only in-frame ones; the method was immunoSEQ multiplex PCR. The repertoire holds 200,000 to 250,000 clones, with approximately 94% as singletons. The entry originates in a study of T cell responses to AZD1222 COVID-19 vaccine. Study observations and caveats: CD4 TCRs covered the whole spike, strongest at regions 160-218 and 743-854.

The sample consisted of peripheral blood, taken 28 days after the second dose of the MenACWY control vaccine. The clonotype comes from an adult who received the MenACWY meningococcal vaccine as a control. The J gene is TRBJ2-7, the V gene TRBV3-1 (or the pseudogene TRBV3-2); 7 positions agree with TRBD2. The CDR3 is CASSQEWGGGYEQYF. The CDR3 DNA follows: TGTGCCAGCAGCCAAGAATGGGGGGGAGGATACGAGCAGTACTTC.